The next 32 T cell receptor beta chains were all read from a single sample in a study of shared clonotypes between healthy human individuals. Only in-frame clones appear in the TCRdb table, and some are missing; sequencing was by immunoSEQ multiplex PCR. Of hundreds of thousands of clones detected, around 73% appear once; the ten largest clones hold more than 1.5%. The sequencing sample was made of memory CD4+ T cells sorted from blood. Sample subset: CD45RA-negative fraction. All receptors come from a woman aged 25-40 years in good health.

V and J are TRBV5-1 and TRBJ2-1; D may correspond to TRBD1 or TRBD2 (5 bases each). The CDR3 consists of 14 residues. V dropped 3 bases and J dropped 9 bases, with 16 bases sitting between them. Per germline, CDR1 SGHRS and CDR2 YFSETQ. The CDR3 loop reads CASSYPTEGSEQFF. CDR3 nucleotide sequence: TGCGCCAGCAGCTATCCTACAGAGGGGTCTGAGCAGTTCTTC.

The chain couples TRBV6-1 to TRBJ1-5, with a weak D call TRBD1 (6 bases). Germline loops: CDR1 MNHNS, CDR2 SASEGT. The CDR3 loop spans 14 amino acids. Deletions cut 0 bases from V and 7 bases from J, with 10 bases between. CDR3: CASSEAMGGQPQHF. CDR3 nucleotides: TGTGCCAGCAGTGAAGCTATGGGGGGCCAGCCCCAGCATTTT.

The chain employs TRBV5-4 and TRBJ1-2, with D maybe TRBD1 (6 bases). The germline gives CDR1 SGHNT, CDR2 YYREEE (reference sequence). There are 15 residues in the CDR3. V was pared by 0 bases and J by 7 bases, with 16 bases between. The CDR3 DNA follows: TGTGCCAGCAGCTTGGAAGGAAACAGGGTTGGTGGCTACACCTTC. Translating gives CASSLEGNRVGGYTF.

This clone was seen just once. DNA for the CDR3: TGTGCCAGCTCACCACCTAGCGGGACGGATGAGCAGTTCTTC. Its translation: CASSPPSGTDEQFF. V gene TRBV18 combines with J gene TRBJ2-1, with 8 positions matching TRBD2. From germline, CDR1 is KGHSH and CDR2 LQKENI. V gave up 0 bases and J gave up 8 bases; unmatched junction bases: 3. This CDR3 is 14 amino acids long.

CDR3 amino acids: CASSPFAGVTYEQYF. CDR3 coding DNA: TGTGCCAGCAGTCCTTTCGCGGGAGTAACCTACGAGCAGTACTTC. The rearrangement links TRBV6-6 to TRBJ2-7, with 7 bases fitting TRBD2. Trimming removed 5 bases from V and 2 bases from J; junction bases left unmatched: 9. The CDR3 contains 15 residues. Looked up from germline, CDR1 is MNHNY and CDR2 is SVGAGI (reference sequence).

CDR3: CASSYKTSGSVNEQFF. Here the CDR3 DNA reads TGTGCCAGCAGTTACAAGACTAGCGGCTCGGTCAATGAGCAGTTCTTC. The chain links TRBV6-5 to TRBJ2-1; 9 nucleotides agree with TRBD2. CDR1 is MNHEY and CDR2 is SVGAGI in the germline V gene. With 2 bases clipped from V and 6 bases from J, the junction kept 8 bases outside the gene matches. The CDR3 runs to 16 residues.

This clone occurred a few times. V is TRBV4-2 and J is TRBJ1-2; D gene unclear. V was cut by 0 bases and J by 9 bases, with 17 bases left in between. The CDR3 covers 15 residues. Germline V gives CDR1 LGHNA, CDR2 YNFKEQ. The CDR3 loop reads CASSQDPEAARRYTF. The CDR3 nucleotides are TGTGCCAGCAGCCAAGATCCCGAGGCAGCACGACGCTACACCTTC.

V gene TRBV15 combines with J gene TRBJ1-2, with D uncertain. The CDR3 consists of 12 residues. Germline V gene lookup returns CDR1 LNHNV and CDR2 YYDKDF (reference sequence). Trimming shortened V by 0 bases and J by 14 bases, and 13 bases separated the two germline ends. CDR3 sequence (DNA): TGTGCCACCAGCAGAGATTGGGATTCTACAACCTTC. It yields the protein CATSRDWDSTTF.

In regard to this clone: The sample carries other DNA sequences with the same CDR3. The rearrangement joins TRBV6-1 to TRBJ1-5; possibly TRBD1 for D (5 bases). This CDR3 is 16 amino acids long. CDR1 and CDR2 from the germline V gene are MNHNS and SASEGT. The ends were cut back, 1 base at V and 0 bases at J, with 10 bases in the middle. In DNA form, the CDR3 reads TGTGCCAGCAGTGAAGTAGGAGGGGCTAGCAATCAGCCCCAGCATTTT. It specifies CASSEVGGASNQPQHF.

The V and J genes are TRBV27 and TRBJ1-1; D is undetermined. Germline V gene sequence: CDR1 MNHEY, CDR2 SMNVEV (reference sequence). The CDR3 totals 13 residues. The V and J ends lost 5 bases and 8 bases respectively, with 15 bases between them. The CDR3 DNA reads TGTGCCAGCAGTCGAGGAGGTAGAACCGAAGCTTTCTTT. This translates into CASSRGGRTEAFF.

The chain is built from TRBV28 and TRBJ1-2, with D hard to call. The CDR3 runs 13 residues. Germline CDR1 and CDR2: MDHEN and SYDVKM. With 7 bases removed from V and 0 bases from J, the gap between germline ends came to 9 bases. The CDR3 here is CASTSGSNYGYTF. The DNA of the CDR3 is TGTGCCAGCACCTCCGGTTCTAACTATGGCTACACCTTC.

The chain employs TRBV7-9 and TRBJ1-3; TRBD1 matches 9 bases. V gave up 5 bases and J gave up 0 bases; unmatched junction bases: 11. Per germline, CDR1 SEHNR and CDR2 FQNEAQ (reference sequence). The CDR3 has 18 amino acids. The CDR3 is CASSPARPGQGSGNTIYF. CDR3 nucleotides: TGTGCCAGCAGCCCAGCCCGCCCGGGACAGGGCTCTGGAAACACCATATATTTT. The complete variable domain, with remaining parts taken from reference TRBV7-9 and TRBJ1-3, reads DTGVSQNPRHKITKRGQNVTFRCDPISEHNRLYWYRQTLGQGPEFLTYFQNEAQLEKSRLLSDRFSAERPKGSFSTLEIQRTEQGDSAMYLCASSPARPGQGSGNTIYFGEGSWLTVV.

The chain combines TRBV28 with TRBJ2-7; TRBD1 is a possible D gene (6 bases). V was cut by 6 bases and J by 1 base, with 13 bases left in between. Germline CDR1 and CDR2: MDHEN and SYDVKM. The CDR3 covers 14 residues. CDR3 protein: CASRRQVTSYEQYF. The CDR3 DNA is TGTGCCAGCAGGCGACAGGTTACATCCTACGAGCAGTACTTC.

This chain uses TRBV5-1 with TRBJ2-1; D ambiguous. Trimming cost V 0 bases and J 4 bases, with 11 bases left between them. CDR1 is SGHRS, CDR2 YFSETQ, per germline. The CDR3 spans 15 residues. In nucleotides, the CDR3 is TGCGCCAGCAGCTTGGCCTCAGCCCAGTACAATGAGCAGTTCTTC. It encodes CASSLASAQYNEQFF.

This rearrangement joins TRBV11-2 to TRBJ2-5; 13 positions agree with TRBD2. The CDR3 has 16 amino acids. J gave up 0 bases and V 5 bases, and 3 bases lay outside the gene matches. CDR1 is SGHAT and CDR2 is FQNNGV in the germline V gene. The CDR3 DNA reads as TGTGCCAGCAGCCCGGGACTAGCGGGATACCAAGAGACCCAGTACTTC. This translates into CASSPGLAGYQETQYF.

On this clone itself: A far more abundant clone sits one base away, making this likely a read error. The sample contains more than one DNA sequence encoding this CDR3. The rearrangement uses TRBV28 and TRBJ2-3; D call uncertain. Trimming took off 3 bases at V and 4 bases at J, with 2 bases between the two ends. CDR1 is MDHEN and CDR2 is SYDVKM in the germline V gene. This CDR3 spans 11 amino acids. CDR3 in DNA: TGTGCCAGCAGTTTGCCAGATACGCAGTATTTT. Protein: CASSLPDTQYF.

The chain carries TRBV18 and TRBJ1-3; 12 nucleotides match TRBD1. V gave up 1 base and J gave up 0 bases; unmatched junction bases: 10. Germline values: CDR1 KGHSH, CDR2 LQKENI. CDR3 size: 20 residues. In nucleotides, the CDR3 is TGTGCCAGCTCACCACTCTCCTCCGGGACAGGGGGCCTCTCTGGAAACACCATATATTTT. The encoded protein is CASSPLSSGTGGLSGNTIYF. Variable domain in full (rest from reference TRBV18 and TRBJ1-3): NAGVMQNPRHLVRRRGQEARLRCSPMKGHSHVYWYRQLPEEGLKFMVYLQKENIIDESGMPKERFSAEFPKEGPSILRIQQVVRGDSAAYFCASSPLSSGTGGLSGNTIYFGEGSWLTVV.

This clone was detected a few times. The CDR3 DNA reads as TGTGCCAGCAGCCAAGACAGGGTAGGAGGCTACACCTTC. Encoded protein: CASSQDRVGGYTF. The V and J genes are TRBV14 and TRBJ1-2, with TRBD1 as a possible D gene (5 bases). This CDR3 is built from 13 residues. With 0 bases removed from V and 8 bases from J, the gap between germline ends came to 10 bases. Per germline, CDR1 SGHDN and CDR2 FVKESK.

This sequence joins TRBV28 and TRBJ2-5; D tentatively fits TRBD1 or TRBD2 (6 bases each). V dropped 5 bases and J dropped 5 bases, with 15 bases sitting between them. Germline values: CDR1 MDHEN, CDR2 SYDVKM. There are 14 residues in the CDR3. CDR3 sequence reads: CASSNNWGAETQYF. The CDR3 bases are TGTGCCAGCAGTAACAACTGGGGGGCTGAGACCCAGTACTTC.

This clone was seen only a few times. The chain carries TRBV7-6 and TRBJ2-5, with 14 bases identical to TRBD2. Germline lookup yields CDR1 SGHVS and CDR2 FNYEAQ. V lost 5 bases and J lost 5; bases outside the gene matches: 10. The CDR3 runs to 17 residues. As DNA, the CDR3 is TGTGCCAGCAGCCCCACTGGGACTAGCGGGAGCGGTGAGACCCAGTACTTC. Translating gives CASSPTGTSGSGETQYF.

This chain links TRBV7-2 with TRBJ1-4; D is unresolved. Trimming pared 3 bases from V and 11 bases from J, leaving 10 bases between. The V gene's germline CDR1 is SGHTA and CDR2 FQGNSA. The CDR3 contains 12 residues. CDR3 in DNA: TGTGCCAGCAGCTTGGGTCGGGATAAACTGTTTTTT. Translated, it gives CASSLGRDKLFF.

The V gene is TRBV2, the J gene TRBJ2-7; 12 bases agree with TRBD2. J lost 9 bases, V lost 6 bases, and 12 bases had no gene match. The CDR3 loop spans 15 amino acids. CDR1 SNHLY and CDR2 FYNNEI come from the germline V gene. The DNA of the CDR3 is TGTGCCAGCAGGGAGTTCTCGACTAGCGGGAGTTTGCAGTACTTC. Encoded protein: CASREFSTSGSLQYF.

The rearrangement links TRBV28 to TRBJ2-7, with TRBD2 identical over 10 bases. The CDR3 has 16 amino acids. CDR1 is MDHEN, CDR2 SYDVKM, per germline. The V gene end was trimmed by 6 bases and the J gene end by 4 bases; junction bases not matched to a gene: 12. CDR3 sequence: CASRAGTSDSGYEQYF. The DNA for the CDR3 is TGTGCCAGCAGGGCCGGGACTAGCGATTCTGGATACGAGCAGTACTTC. Supplemented by reference TRBV28 and TRBJ2-7, the full variable domain reads DVKVTQSSRYLVKRTGEKVFLECVQDMDHENMFWYRQDPGLGLRLIYFSYDVKMKEKGDIPEGYSVSREKKERFSLILESASTNQTSMYLCASRAGTSDSGYEQYFGPGTRLTVT.

This chain connects TRBV5-1 to TRBJ2-7, with 11 bases that match TRBD1. J gave up 9 bases and V 4 bases, and 9 bases lay outside the gene matches. This CDR3 comprises 14 residues. Per the germline V gene, CDR1 is SGHRS and CDR2 is YFSETQ. CDR3 in DNA: TGCGCCAGCAGCCCGGGGACAGGGGGTGTCTCGCAGTACTTC. Encoded protein: CASSPGTGGVSQYF.

This clone is a singleton in its sample. V and J are TRBV19 and TRBJ1-5; 7 nucleotides align to TRBD1. The V gene's germline CDR1 is LNHDA and CDR2 SQIVND (reference sequence). Trimming took 2 bases from V and 3 from J; bases not matched to a gene: 10. The length of the CDR3 is 17 residues. Here the CDR3 DNA reads TGTGCCAGTAGTATATACTACAGGGGTAGCTCCAATCAGCCCCAGCATTTT. Residues: CASSIYYRGSSNQPQHF.

The chain is built from TRBV5-1 and TRBJ2-3; D not certain. Trimming pared 2 bases from V and 2 bases from J, leaving 9 bases between. Germline V gives CDR1 SGHRS, CDR2 YFSETQ. There are 14 residues in the CDR3. The CDR3 sequence: CASSLVLDTDTQYF. CDR3 nucleotide sequence: TGCGCCAGCAGCTTAGTCCTCGACACAGATACGCAGTATTTT.

The chain recombines TRBV5-1 with TRBJ2-4; no definite D call. CDR1 and CDR2 from the germline V gene are SGHRS and YFSETQ. Trimming cost V 5 bases and J 8 bases, with 11 bases left between them. The CDR3 is 12 residues long. The CDR3 DNA is TGCGCCAGCAGTAACCCAAAGGACATTCAGTACTTC. Its protein is CASSNPKDIQYF.

The V call is TRBV5-8, the J call TRBJ1-1; no clear D. CDR3 length equals 17 residues. CDR1 and CDR2 from the germline V gene are SGHTS and YDEGEE. The germline V and J ends were trimmed by 4 bases and 0 bases, with 19 bases remaining between them. The CDR3 nucleotides are TGTGCCAGCAGCGCTGATGACCTCAGCCATATGAACACTGAAGCTTTCTTT. Amino acids: CASSADDLSHMNTEAFF.

This clone turned up a few times. The rearrangement uses TRBV20-1 and TRBJ2-7; D ambiguous. CDR3 length: 11 residues. Trimming cost V 2 bases and J 4 bases, with 6 bases left between them. Germline V gives CDR1 DFQATT, CDR2 SNEGSKA (reference sequence). The CDR3 region is CSARLPYEQYF. In DNA, the CDR3 is TGCAGTGCTAGACTACCGTACGAGCAGTACTTC.

The chain links TRBV7-9 to TRBJ2-7, with a tentative D call TRBD1 (5 bases). The length of the CDR3 is 16 residues. Looked up from germline, CDR1 is SEHNR and CDR2 is FQNEAQ (reference sequence). V lost 5 bases, J lost 7 bases, and 24 bases lay in between. The CDR3 sequence: CASSLKMGLSTGEQYF. The CDR3 DNA is TGTGCCAGCAGCCTTAAGATGGGGCTCTCAACTGGGGAGCAGTACTTC.

The chain has TRBV6-1 and TRBJ2-7, with 7 positions matching TRBD1. The trim removed 7 bases at V and 2 bases at J, leaving 11 bases unmatched. CDR1 MNHNS and CDR2 SASEGT come from the germline V gene. The CDR3 is 15 residues long. The DNA for the CDR3 is TGTGCCAGCATCGTGGACAGGAGCCCTACCTACGAGCAGTACTTC. This sequence encodes CASIVDRSPTYEQYF.

The gene calls are TRBV5-1 and TRBJ2-7; D might be TRBD2 (5 bases). The V end lost 1 base, the J end lost 5 bases, and 13 bases lay between the germline ends. The CDR3 spans 14 residues. In germline, CDR1 is SGHRS, CDR2 YFSETQ. CDR3: CASSLTSIKHEQYF. In DNA, the CDR3 is TGCGCCAGCAGCTTGACTAGTATTAAGCACGAGCAGTACTTC.